Shown below are 27 T cell receptor beta chains from a single sample sequenced in a study of siplizumab effects on memory and regulatory T cells. Sequencing used immunoSEQ multiplex PCR; TCRdb keeps in-frame clones, though not all of them. The sample shows around 82,000 clones, roughly 93% of them seen only once. The sequenced sample consisted of CD8+ T cells sorted from blood. The receptors stem from a human donor in good health.

Written as DNA, the CDR3 is TGTGCCAGCAGCTCCGACGTAGGGGGGGGCTGGGAGCTGTTTTTT. Translated, it gives CASSSDVGGGWELFF. The chain recombines TRBV5-5 with TRBJ2-2; perhaps TRBD2 as D (7 bases). The length of the CDR3 is 15 residues. Trimming stripped 3 bases from V and 9 bases from J, with 18 bases between. Germline-derived CDR1 and CDR2 are SGHKS and YYEKEE (reference sequence).

This chain uses TRBV5-1 with TRBJ1-1, with a possible D match to TRBD1 (5 bases). Germline CDR1 and CDR2: SGHRS and YFSETQ. The CDR3 extends over 14 amino acids. V lost 2 bases and J 0 bases, leaving 8 bases between the germline ends. CDR3 bases: TGCGCCAGCAGCTTCGGGGGTATGAACACTGAAGCTTTCTTT. This encodes CASSFGGMNTEAFF.

The chain recombines TRBV27 with TRBJ1-5; tentatively, D is TRBD1 (5 bases). CDR3 length: 13 residues. CDR1 and CDR2 from the germline V gene are MNHEY and SMNVEV (reference sequence). Deletions cut 5 bases from V and 5 bases from J, with 10 bases between. The CDR3 DNA reads TGTGCCAGCAGTCAGGGAAGCCATCAGCCCCAGCATTTT. Protein product: CASSQGSHQPQHF.

The chain employs TRBV10-1 and TRBJ1-1, with D unresolved. Germline-derived CDR1 and CDR2 are WNHNN and SYGVQD (reference sequence). The CDR3 contains 13 residues. The V end lost 3 bases, the J end lost 2 bases, and 7 bases lay between the germline ends. Here the CDR3 reads CASSETDNTEAFF. The CDR3 DNA reads as TGCGCCAGCAGTGAAACGGACAACACTGAAGCTTTCTTT.

This clone was detected only once. The chain has TRBV29-1 and TRBJ1-3; tentative D call: TRBD1 (5 bases). The CDR3 runs 12 residues. Trimming shortened V by 5 bases and J by 3 bases, and 8 bases separated the two germline ends. Per germline, CDR1 SQVTM and CDR2 ANQGSEA. The DNA of the CDR3 is TGCAGCGTTTGGGGCGATGGAAACACCATATATTTT. It yields the protein CSVWGDGNTIYF.

The V and J genes are TRBV6-5 and TRBJ2-3, with D tentatively TRBD1 or TRBD2 (5 bases each). The CDR3 totals 16 residues. The germline gives CDR1 MNHEY, CDR2 SVGAGI. The V and J ends lost 2 bases and 2 bases respectively, with 14 bases between them. The CDR3 spells CASSYLVGVATDTQYF. The CDR3 nucleotides read TGTGCCAGCAGTTACCTCGTGGGGGTCGCCACAGATACGCAGTATTTT.

The chain's CDR3 is CASSLAGTGVDEQYF. Here the CDR3 DNA reads TGTGCCAGCAGCTTGGCAGGGACAGGGGTGGACGAGCAGTACTTC. This chain connects TRBV5-6 to TRBJ2-7, with 10 bases fitting TRBD1. There are 15 residues in the CDR3. Trimming took 0 bases from V and 5 from J; bases not matched to a gene: 5. In germline, CDR1 is SGHDT, CDR2 YYEEEE.

This clone has only one observation. V and J are TRBV5-4 and TRBJ2-2; D ambiguous. The germline CDR1 and CDR2 sequences are SGHNT and YYREEE (reference sequence). Trimming cost V 0 bases and J 5 bases, with 5 bases left between them. CDR3 length: 13 residues. As DNA, the CDR3 is TGTGCCAGCAGCTTGGGGGATACCGGGGAGCTGTTTTTT. Its translation is CASSLGDTGELFF.

The chain is built from TRBV14 and TRBJ1-1, with 7 bases that match TRBD1. The CDR3 runs to 21 residues. The junction had 19 bases not matched to a gene; V was cut back by 0 bases and J by 0 bases. Germline CDR1 SGHDN, CDR2 FVKESK. CDR3 sequence: CASSQDEGAIALNVLNTEAFF. In DNA form, the CDR3 reads TGTGCCAGCAGCCAAGATGAGGGGGCAATCGCTTTAAACGTACTGAACACTGAAGCTTTCTTT.

The chain is built from TRBV27 and TRBJ2-7; possible D gene TRBD1, 6 bases. The CDR3 spans 13 residues. Germline CDR1 is MNHEY and CDR2 is SMNVEV (reference sequence). V shed 2 bases and J shed 2 bases, with 7 bases lying between them. Here the CDR3 DNA reads TGTGCCAGCAGTTTAACAGGGCCCTACGAGCAGTACTTC. Translating gives CASSLTGPYEQYF.

This chain links TRBV30 with TRBJ1-2, with D perhaps TRBD1 (5 bases). Germline CDR1 and CDR2: GTSNPN and SVGIG (reference sequence). The CDR3 is made up of 18 amino acids. V was trimmed by 2 bases and J by 9 bases, leaving 31 bases between them. The DNA for the CDR3 is TGTGCCTGGAGTCCCCAGCCCTCTAATCCCGGGACGGGAGGGAGCTACACCTTC. Amino acids: CAWSPQPSNPGTGGSYTF.

The chain uses TRBV4-2 and TRBJ1-1; the D is unclear. Trimming shortened V by 2 bases and J by 8 bases, and 12 bases separated the two germline ends. The CDR3 covers 13 residues. CDR1 and CDR2 (germline): LGHNA, YNFKEQ. This CDR3 is CASSQLVSTEAFF. The CDR3 nucleotides read TGTGCCAGCAGCCAACTTGTTTCTACAGAAGCTTTCTTT.

The rearrangement links TRBV27 to TRBJ1-6; TRBD1 might be the D (6 bases). V was trimmed by 8 bases and J by 10 bases, leaving 18 bases between them. This CDR3 region has 14 residues. Per the germline V gene, CDR1 is MNHEY and CDR2 is SMNVEV (reference sequence). Written as DNA, the CDR3 is TGTGCCAGCGCCCAAGGGGGACCCCACTCACCCCTCCACTTT. It specifies CASAQGGPHSPLHF.

This chain uses TRBV28 with TRBJ1-1, with D unresolved. V lost 1 base, J lost 5 bases, and 5 bases lay in between. The CDR3 is 12 residues long. From germline, CDR1 is MDHEN and CDR2 SYDVKM. CDR3 region: CASSLSGTEAFF. The CDR3 DNA reads TGTGCCAGCAGTTTATCCGGGACTGAAGCTTTCTTT. The full variable domain, rest sourced from reference TRBV28 and TRBJ1-1, is DVKVTQSSRYLVKRTGEKVFLECVQDMDHENMFWYRQDPGLGLRLIYFSYDVKMKEKGDIPEGYSVSREKKERFSLILESASTNQTSMYLCASSLSGTEAFFGQGTRLTVV.

The genes are TRBV27 and TRBJ2-1; D possibly matches TRBD1 or TRBD2 (5 bases each). V dropped 0 bases and J dropped 14 bases, with 11 bases sitting between them. CDR1 is MNHEY, CDR2 SMNVEV, per germline (reference sequence). There are 12 residues in the CDR3. The CDR3 DNA reads TGTGCCAGCAGTTTATCCGGGACGGAGGAGTTCTTC. As protein: CASSLSGTEEFF.

V usage is TRBV27 and J usage is TRBJ2-1; D call uncertain. Trimming removed 3 bases at V and 6 bases at J, with 3 bases between. Germline V gene lookup returns CDR1 MNHEY and CDR2 SMNVEV (reference sequence). This CDR3 region has 11 residues. CDR3: CASSFLNEQFF. CDR3 nucleotides: TGTGCCAGCAGTTTTCTCAATGAGCAGTTCTTC.

This chain connects TRBV6-5 to TRBJ2-5, with D perhaps being TRBD1 or TRBD2 (6 bases each). V was pared by 6 bases and J by 1 base, with 12 bases between. The CDR3 has 14 amino acids. Germline-derived CDR1 and CDR2 are MNHEY and SVGAGI. The CDR3 coding sequence is TGTGCCAGCAGCCCCAGGGGAGGCCAAGAGACCCAGTACTTC. This sequence encodes CASSPRGGQETQYF.

The rearrangement joins TRBV4-2 to TRBJ1-4; 8 positions match TRBD1. Germline CDR1 is LGHNA and CDR2 is YNFKEQ. The CDR3 extends over 15 amino acids. J lost 7 bases, V lost 1 base, and 5 bases had no gene match. The CDR3 region has the DNA TGTGCCAGCAGCCAAGCGACAGGGGCAGGTGAAAAACTGTTTTTT. Its protein product is CASSQATGAGEKLFF.

V usage is TRBV27 and J usage is TRBJ1-5; the D is unclear. Between the trimmed V and J ends, which lost 3 bases and 2 bases, there was a span of 11 bases. CDR3 length: 15 residues. Germline CDR1 reads MNHEY; CDR2 reads SMNVEV (reference sequence). CDR3 sequence: CASSLVGEGNQPQHF. DNA of the CDR3: TGTGCCAGCAGTTTGGTCGGGGAGGGCAATCAGCCCCAGCATTTT.

The chain joins TRBV11-2 to TRBJ1-5; D uncertain. The V and J ends lost 5 bases and 6 bases respectively, with 20 bases between them. This CDR3 contains 16 residues. Germline CDR1 and CDR2: SGHAT and FQNNGV. The CDR3 sequence is CASSPSAFSSGQPQHF. The CDR3 DNA sequence: TGTGCCAGCAGCCCATCCGCGTTTTCTTCGGGTCAGCCCCAGCATTTT.

This chain uses TRBV5-8 with TRBJ2-4; D remains ambiguous. The germline gives CDR1 SGHTS, CDR2 YDEGEE. V shed 1 base and J shed 8 bases, with 7 bases lying between them. This CDR3 comprises 12 residues. CDR3 region: CASSLRSDIQYF. CDR3 coding DNA: TGTGCCAGCAGCTTGCGCTCGGACATTCAGTACTTC.

The V and J genes are TRBV6-4 and TRBJ2-3, with 11 bases aligning to TRBD2. This CDR3 is 17 amino acids long. Germline CDR1 and CDR2: MRHNA and SNTAGT. V gave up 0 bases and J gave up 3 bases; unmatched junction bases: 5. The CDR3 sequence: CASSDSSVAGGTDTQYF. The DNA of the CDR3 is TGTGCCAGCAGTGACTCATCGGTAGCGGGGGGGACAGATACGCAGTATTTT.

The chain combines TRBV4-3 with TRBJ1-4, with D tentatively TRBD1 (6 bases). The CDR3 is made up of 15 amino acids. Germline V gene lookup returns CDR1 LGHNA and CDR2 YSLEER. V was trimmed by 0 bases and J by 8 bases, leaving 13 bases between them. The CDR3 DNA sequence: TGCGCCAGCAGCCAAGAGGGGGCTGTTGGGGAAAAACTGTTTTTT. Protein sequence: CASSQEGAVGEKLFF.

The chain combines TRBV19 with TRBJ1-1; D remains unclear. This CDR3 has 12 amino acids. The germline V gene has CDR1 LNHDA and CDR2 SQIVND (reference sequence). V was cut by 1 base and J by 8 bases, with 8 bases left in between. The CDR3 sequence is CASSIGADEAFF. The CDR3 DNA follows: TGTGCCAGTAGTATAGGGGCGGACGAAGCTTTCTTT. Full variable domain (missing parts from reference TRBV19 and TRBJ1-1): DGGITQSPKYLFRKEGQNVTLSCEQNLNHDAMYWYRQDPGQGLRLIYYSQIVNDFQKGDIAEGYSVSREKKESFPLTVTSAQKNPTAFYLCASSIGADEAFFGQGTRLTVV.

The V call is TRBV4-3, the J call TRBJ1-6; a possible D gene is TRBD1 (6 bases). The CDR3 covers 15 residues. In germline, CDR1 is LGHNA, CDR2 YSLEER. Trimming pared 1 base from V and 7 bases from J, leaving 11 bases between. The CDR3 loop is CASSQGQGWNSPLHF. DNA for the CDR3: TGCGCCAGCAGCCAAGGGCAGGGGTGGAATTCACCCCTCCACTTT.

The chain carries TRBV7-3 and TRBJ2-4; either TRBD1 or TRBD2 may supply D (6 bases each). Per the germline V gene, CDR1 is SGHTA and CDR2 is FQGTGA. Deletions cut 7 bases from V and 3 bases from J, with 19 bases between. The CDR3 consists of 16 residues. The CDR3 protein is CASNKPGAGVKNIQYF. The CDR3 bases are TGTGCCAGCAACAAACCGGGGGCAGGGGTCAAAAACATTCAGTACTTC.

The rearrangement uses TRBV7-9 and TRBJ2-1; a weak D match, TRBD1 (5 bases). This CDR3 contains 15 residues. Germline V CDR1 and CDR2: SEHNR, FQNEAQ (reference sequence). Trimming took off 2 bases at V and 4 bases at J, with 12 bases between the two ends. In nucleotides, the CDR3 is TGTGCCAGCAGCTTAATAACAGGCCTATACAATGAGCAGTTCTTC. It translates to CASSLITGLYNEQFF.